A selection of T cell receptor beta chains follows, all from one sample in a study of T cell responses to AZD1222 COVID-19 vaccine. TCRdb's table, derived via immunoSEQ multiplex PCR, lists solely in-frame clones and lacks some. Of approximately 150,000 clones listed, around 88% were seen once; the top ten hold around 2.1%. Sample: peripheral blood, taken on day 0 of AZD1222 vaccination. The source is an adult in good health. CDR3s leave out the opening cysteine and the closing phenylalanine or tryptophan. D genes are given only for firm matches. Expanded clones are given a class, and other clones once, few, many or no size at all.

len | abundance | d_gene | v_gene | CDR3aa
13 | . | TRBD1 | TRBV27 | ASSSRTGRTDTQY
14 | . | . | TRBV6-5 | ASSYWALANTGELF
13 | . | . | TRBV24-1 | ATSDFRGLGNEQF
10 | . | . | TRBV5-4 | ASSREQETQY
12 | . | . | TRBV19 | ASSQTDYNSPLH
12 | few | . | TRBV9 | ASSQTTSTDTQY
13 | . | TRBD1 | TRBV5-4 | ASSVWDRGNSPLH
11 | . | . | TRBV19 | ASSPDRRVFQF
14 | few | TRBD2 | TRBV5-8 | ASSPWGTGGDHEQF
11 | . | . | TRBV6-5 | ASSSDPPYEQY
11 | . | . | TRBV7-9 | ASSLALVAEAF
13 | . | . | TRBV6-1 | ASSELWTDNQPQH
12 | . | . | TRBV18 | ASSPRLSGYGYT
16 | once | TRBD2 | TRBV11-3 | ASSLDRSTSGGKETQY
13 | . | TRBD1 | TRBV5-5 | ASSLVPGQTYEQY
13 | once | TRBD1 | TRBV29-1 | SVEATDRASYEQY
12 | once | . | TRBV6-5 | ASSDSAGFGEAF
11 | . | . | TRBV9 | ASSVDPKGEQF
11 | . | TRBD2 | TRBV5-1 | ASSLGLVETQY
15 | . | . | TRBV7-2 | ASSLDRQGLAKNIQY
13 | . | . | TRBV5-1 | ASSGRLASRNEQF
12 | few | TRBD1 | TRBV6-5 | ASNPTGGNTEAF
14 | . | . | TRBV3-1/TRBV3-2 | ASSPTAGPVGNTIY
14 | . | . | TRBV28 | ASSTAFPTGTDTQY
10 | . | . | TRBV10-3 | AVKGVDTEAF
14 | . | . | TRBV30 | AWSEPSGRKNEKLF
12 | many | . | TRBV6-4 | ASSDSHSGNTIY
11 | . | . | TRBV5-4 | ASSLRGRDEAF
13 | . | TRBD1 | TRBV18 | ASSPRQGSTGELF
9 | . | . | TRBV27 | ASPGRYGYT
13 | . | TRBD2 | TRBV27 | ASSGLAGVDYEQY
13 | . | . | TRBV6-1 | ASSEIVTFNQPQH